Listed below are T cell receptor beta chains from one sample, sequenced in a study of blood T cells in healthy people across ages. MiXCR was run by TCRdb on the 5' RACE reads, yielding one entry per CDR3 protein. Among 450,000 to 650,000 distinct CDR3 sequences listed, approximately 25% were seen once. These records were also assigned to another study, of T cells of mothers and their children.

The specimen sequenced was blood. The receptors here all came from a boy aged 5-17 years in good health. The CDR3 runs from the conserved cysteine through the conserved F or W. The order of the fields is D gene, J gene, V gene, clone size, CDR3 protein, CDR3 DNA. D genes are given only for firm matches. Clone size is given for some rows only: seen once, a few or many times, or a class if the clone is expanded.

D gene: -
J gene: TRBJ2-7
V gene: TRBV5-6
clone size: -
CDR3 protein: CASSKRGGGVYEQYF
CDR3 DNA: TGTGCCAGCAGCAAGAGGGGAGGGGGAGTCTACGAGCAGTACTTC

D gene: -
J gene: TRBJ2-1
V gene: TRBV27
clone size: -
CDR3 protein: CASSLWASVNEQFF
CDR3 DNA: TGTGCCAGCAGTTTATGGGCTAGCGTCAATGAGCAGTTCTTC

D gene: -
J gene: TRBJ2-1
V gene: TRBV14
clone size: -
CDR3 protein: CASSQDRLLYKEQFF
CDR3 DNA: TGTGCCAGCAGCCAAGATAGACTCCTCTACAAAGAGCAGTTCTTC

D gene: -
J gene: TRBJ2-7
V gene: TRBV29-1
clone size: many
CDR3 protein: CSVAPGRAPYEQYF
CDR3 DNA: TGCAGCGTTGCACCCGGGAGAGCACCCTACGAGCAGTACTTC

D gene: TRBD2
J gene: TRBJ2-5
V gene: TRBV15
clone size: -
CDR3 protein: CATSRDDSGTSGVLEETQYF
CDR3 DNA: TGTGCCACCAGCAGAGATGACTCTGGGACTAGCGGGGTTCTTGAAGAGACCCAGTACTTC

D gene: -
J gene: TRBJ2-7
V gene: TRBV5-1
clone size: few
CDR3 protein: CASSHRDSSSYEQYF
CDR3 DNA: TGCGCCAGCAGCCACCGGGACTCAAGCTCCTACGAGCAGTACTTC

D gene: -
J gene: TRBJ2-7
V gene: TRBV4-3
clone size: -
CDR3 protein: CASSQGWGEQYF
CDR3 DNA: TGCGCCAGCAGCCAAGGGTGGGGGGAGCAGTACTTC

D gene: -
J gene: TRBJ2-7
V gene: TRBV28
clone size: few
CDR3 protein: CAGSPPFGGLSEQYF
CDR3 DNA: TGTGCCGGCAGCCCCCCGTTTGGAGGGCTAAGCGAGCAGTACTTC

D gene: TRBD2
J gene: TRBJ2-1
V gene: TRBV7-9
clone size: -
CDR3 protein: CASSLAASGGLYNEQFF
CDR3 DNA: TGTGCCAGCAGCTTAGCAGCTAGCGGGGGGCTCTACAATGAGCAGTTCTTC

D gene: -
J gene: TRBJ2-6
V gene: TRBV27
clone size: once
CDR3 protein: CASSPRPGGGANVLTF
CDR3 DNA: TGTGCCAGCAGTCCCCGCCCCGGCGGTGGGGCCAACGTCCTGACTTTC

D gene: -
J gene: TRBJ2-5
V gene: TRBV20-1
clone size: few
CDR3 protein: CSTRDGDGRQETQYF
CDR3 DNA: TGCAGTACTAGAGATGGGGACGGACGCCAAGAGACCCAGTACTTC

D gene: -
J gene: TRBJ1-4
V gene: TRBV27
clone size: few
CDR3 protein: CASRRHDNEKLFF
CDR3 DNA: TGTGCCAGCCGACGACATGATAATGAAAAACTGTTTTTT

D gene: TRBD1
J gene: TRBJ2-1
V gene: TRBV7-9
clone size: -
CDR3 protein: CASSSPDRVKVNEQFF
CDR3 DNA: TGTGCCAGCAGCTCCCCTGACAGGGTGAAAGTCAATGAGCAGTTCTTC

D gene: TRBD1
J gene: TRBJ1-1
V gene: TRBV28
clone size: -
CDR3 protein: CASTSTGGILAFF
CDR3 DNA: TGTGCCAGCACCTCAACAGGGGGGATCTTGGCTTTCTTT

D gene: -
J gene: TRBJ2-1
V gene: TRBV29-1
clone size: -
CDR3 protein: CSVEPPSSYNEQFF
CDR3 DNA: TGCAGCGTTGAGCCACCAAGCTCCTACAATGAGCAGTTCTTC

D gene: -
J gene: TRBJ2-7
V gene: TRBV27
clone size: -
CDR3 protein: CASSPFTSGSYEQYF
CDR3 DNA: TGTGCCAGCAGTCCATTTACTTCTGGCAGCTACGAGCAGTACTTC

D gene: TRBD2
J gene: TRBJ2-7
V gene: TRBV7-8
clone size: few
CDR3 protein: CASSGGLAVYEQYF
CDR3 DNA: TGTGCCAGCAGCGGGGGACTAGCGGTTTACGAGCAGTACTTC

D gene: TRBD1
J gene: TRBJ2-5
V gene: TRBV27
clone size: -
CDR3 protein: CASSFLDRGHQETQYF
CDR3 DNA: TGTGCCAGCAGTTTCCTCGACAGGGGGCATCAAGAGACCCAGTACTTC

D gene: -
J gene: TRBJ2-7
V gene: TRBV7-3
clone size: -
CDR3 protein: CASSLNFGVEQYF
CDR3 DNA: TGTGCCAGCAGCTTAAATTTTGGGGTCGAGCAGTACTTC

D gene: -
J gene: TRBJ1-4
V gene: TRBV27
clone size: few
CDR3 protein: CASSLSGAGYEKLFF
CDR3 DNA: TGTGCCAGCAGTTTATCAGGGGCTGGATATGAAAAACTGTTTTTT

D gene: -
J gene: TRBJ1-2
V gene: TRBV10-3
clone size: -
CDR3 protein: CAISEAANYGYTF
CDR3 DNA: TGTGCCATCAGTGAGGCGGCTAACTATGGCTACACCTTC

D gene: -
J gene: TRBJ1-3
V gene: TRBV20-1
clone size: few
CDR3 protein: CSARDPVAGNTIYF
CDR3 DNA: TGCAGTGCTAGAGATCCGGTTGCTGGAAACACCATATATTTT

D gene: -
J gene: TRBJ2-6
V gene: TRBV7-3
clone size: few
CDR3 protein: CASSFLQGSGANVLTF
CDR3 DNA: TGTGCCAGCAGCTTCCTCCAGGGATCTGGGGCCAACGTCCTGACTTTC

D gene: -
J gene: TRBJ2-5
V gene: TRBV15
clone size: -
CDR3 protein: CATSRDSGLRETQYF
CDR3 DNA: TGTGCCACCAGCAGAGATTCGGGCCTACGAGAGACCCAGTACTTC

D gene: -
J gene: TRBJ1-2
V gene: TRBV6-1
clone size: few
CDR3 protein: CASTIGTLNSGYTF
CDR3 DNA: TGTGCCAGCACTATAGGGACATTAAACTCTGGCTACACCTTC

D gene: -
J gene: TRBJ2-7
V gene: TRBV7-2
clone size: -
CDR3 protein: CASSNRWGPYEQYF
CDR3 DNA: TGTGCCAGCAGCAACCGCTGGGGACCCTACGAGCAGTACTTC

D gene: -
J gene: TRBJ2-3
V gene: TRBV4-3
clone size: many
CDR3 protein: CASSQVGSDTQYF
CDR3 DNA: TGCGCCAGCAGCCAAGTTGGATCCGATACGCAGTATTTT

D gene: TRBD1
J gene: TRBJ2-4
V gene: TRBV28
clone size: few
CDR3 protein: CASTQIGDRGAKNIQYF
CDR3 DNA: TGTGCCAGCACCCAAATAGGGGACAGGGGAGCCAAAAACATTCAGTACTTC

D gene: TRBD1
J gene: TRBJ1-4
V gene: TRBV20-1
clone size: -
CDR3 protein: CSARTGHNEKLFF
CDR3 DNA: TGCAGTGCGCGGACAGGCCATAATGAAAAACTGTTTTTT

D gene: TRBD1
J gene: TRBJ1-5
V gene: TRBV27
clone size: few
CDR3 protein: CASSQDRASFFGNQPQHF
CDR3 DNA: TGTGCCAGCAGCCAGGACAGGGCCTCGTTTTTTGGTAATCAGCCCCAGCATTTT

D gene: TRBD2
J gene: TRBJ2-2
V gene: TRBV2
clone size: -
CDR3 protein: CASSEPSGRALNTGELFF
CDR3 DNA: TGTGCCAGCAGTGAGCCTAGCGGGAGGGCCCTTAACACCGGGGAGCTGTTTTTT

D gene: TRBD2
J gene: TRBJ2-7
V gene: TRBV18
clone size: -
CDR3 protein: CASSTGLAGGGSYEQYF
CDR3 DNA: TGTGCCAGCTCGACGGGACTAGCGGGAGGGGGCTCCTACGAGCAGTACTTC

D gene: -
J gene: TRBJ2-1
V gene: TRBV7-2
clone size: -
CDR3 protein: CASSTGPQQFF
CDR3 DNA: TGTGCCAGCAGCACAGGACCTCAACAGTTCTTC